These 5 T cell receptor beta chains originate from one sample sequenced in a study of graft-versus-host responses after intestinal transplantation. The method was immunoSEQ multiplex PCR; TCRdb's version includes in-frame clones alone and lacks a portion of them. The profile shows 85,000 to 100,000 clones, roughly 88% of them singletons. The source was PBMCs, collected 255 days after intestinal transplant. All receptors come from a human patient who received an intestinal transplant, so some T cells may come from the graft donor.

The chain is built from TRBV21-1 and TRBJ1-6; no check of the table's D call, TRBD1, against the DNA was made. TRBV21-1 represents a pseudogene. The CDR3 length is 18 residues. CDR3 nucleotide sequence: TGTGCCAGCAGCAAAGTTATCCGTGTGGTACAGGGCGGTTCACCCCTCCACTTT. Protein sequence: CASSKVIRVVQGGSPLHF.

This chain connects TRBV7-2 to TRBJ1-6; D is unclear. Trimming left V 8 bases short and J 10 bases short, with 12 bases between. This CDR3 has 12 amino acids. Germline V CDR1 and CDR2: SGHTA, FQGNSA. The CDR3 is CASGVNGSPLHF. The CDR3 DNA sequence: TGTGCCAGCGGCGTTAACGGCTCACCCCTCCACTTT. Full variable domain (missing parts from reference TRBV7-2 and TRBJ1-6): GAGVSQSPSNKVTEKGKDVELRCDPISGHTALYWYRQSLGQGLEFLIYFQGNSAPDKSGLPSDRFSAERTGGSVSTLTIQRTQQEDSAVYLCASGVNGSPLHFGNGTRLTVT.

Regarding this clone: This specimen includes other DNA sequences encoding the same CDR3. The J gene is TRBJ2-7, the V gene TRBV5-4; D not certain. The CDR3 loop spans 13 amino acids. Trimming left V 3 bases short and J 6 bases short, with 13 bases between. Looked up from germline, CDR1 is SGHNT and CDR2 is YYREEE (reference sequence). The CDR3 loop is CASSSPVTGEQYF. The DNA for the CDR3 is TGTGCCAGCAGCTCACCCGTGACCGGCGAGCAGTACTTC.

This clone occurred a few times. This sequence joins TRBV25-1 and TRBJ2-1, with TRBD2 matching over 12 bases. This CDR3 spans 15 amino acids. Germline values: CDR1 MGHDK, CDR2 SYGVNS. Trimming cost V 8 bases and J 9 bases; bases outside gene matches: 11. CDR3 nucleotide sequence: TGTGCCAGCGGCCGCGGGCTAGCGGGAGGGTCTGAGCAGTTCTTC. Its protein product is CASGRGLAGGSEQFF.

The CDR3 protein is CASSSDRADYEQYF. The CDR3 DNA follows: TGTGCCAGCAGCTCCGACAGGGCCGACTACGAGCAGTACTTC. The J gene is TRBJ2-7, the V gene TRBV7-8; the match to TRBD1 covers 7 bases. V gave up 4 bases and J gave up 3 bases; unmatched junction bases: 6. CDR1 and CDR2 (germline): SGHVS, FQNEAQ. The CDR3 is made up of 14 amino acids.